This T cell receptor beta chain was recovered during a study of beta chain features in type 1 diabetes. Study as a whole: Patients and healthy donors were similar in age, gender and cell yields. Study-level points and caveats: The study found moderately but significantly shorter TCRB CDR3s in all four CD4+ subsets of Type 1 diabetes patients. Possible PCR preference for shorter templates applied equally to patients and controls.

The entirety of the isolated RNA underwent reverse transcription, so expressed TCRB transcripts were sequenced. Each sample of naive, central memory or regulatory T cells had, on average, roughly 3.6 million reads. Profiling relied on immunoSEQ multiplex PCR, and the TCRdb table lists in-frame clones only, not all of them. The sample includes a few hundred thousand clones, approximately 15% of them seen just once. This clone has just a few counts. Its cognate antigen is unknown. Per donor, one heparinised blood draw averaged roughly 120 mL. CDR3 length equals 14 residues. The ends were cut back, 2 bases at V and 1 base at J, with 8 bases in the middle. Germline V gives CDR1 SEHNR, CDR2 FQNEAQ (reference sequence).

The sequenced sample consisted of naive CD4+ T cells from blood. The V call is TRBV7-9, the J call TRBJ1-1; weak D call: TRBD1 (5 bases). The receptor comes from a man aged 25-45 years with type 1 diabetes. CDR3 bases: TGTGCCAGCAGCTTACTGGGGGGGAACACTGAAGCTTTCTTT. Amino acid sequence: CASSLLGGNTEAFF.